The 21 T cell receptor beta chains in this list originate from one sample, sequenced in a study of T cell repertoires in cytomegalovirus infection. TCRdb fed the reads into MiXCR, producing one record per CDR3 protein. The sample records about 900,000 distinct CDR3 sequences, about a third being singletons. Their antigen targets remain unknown. The sequencing here drew on cultured CD8+ T cells from PBMCs, taken from culture after CMV antigen stimulation. Every receptor here comes from a human donor in good health (CMV status not recorded). Some clones in this sample may be carry-over from other donors' samples.

The chain carries TRBV6-1 and TRBJ2-2, with TRBD2 as a possible D gene (6 bases). Germline V CDR1 and CDR2: MNHNS, SASEGT. There are 14 residues in the CDR3. Trimming stripped 2 bases from V and 5 bases from J, with 9 bases between. The CDR3 loop reads CASSELARTGELFF. The CDR3 coding sequence is TGTGCCAGCAGTGAACTAGCGAGAACCGGGGAGCTGTTTTTT.

This clonotype showed up many times. The rearrangement links TRBV27 to TRBJ2-5; D is undetermined. This CDR3 comprises 13 residues. Trimming cost V 1 base and J 1 base, with 4 bases left between them. Germline V CDR1 and CDR2: MNHEY, SMNVEV (reference sequence). The CDR3 protein is CASSLLSQETQYF. CDR3 DNA: TGTGCCAGCAGTTTATTGTCCCAAGAGACCCAGTACTTC.

V is TRBV13 and J is TRBJ2-1, with 9 bases fitting TRBD2. J gave up 2 bases and V 4 bases, and 9 bases lay outside the gene matches. The CDR3 length is 17 residues. Germline values: CDR1 PRHDT, CDR2 FYEKMQ (reference sequence). The CDR3 region is CASSSYPASGAYNEQFF. The CDR3 DNA sequence: TGTGCCAGCAGCTCGTATCCGGCTAGCGGGGCCTACAATGAGCAGTTCTTC.

The V and J genes are TRBV29-1 and TRBJ1-1; TRBD1 might be the D (5 bases). Trimming shortened V by 4 bases and J by 3 bases, and 18 bases separated the two germline ends. The CDR3 extends over 15 amino acids. Germline V lookup: CDR1 SQVTM, CDR2 ANQGSEA. Here the CDR3 reads CSVGGTPTTDTEAFF. The CDR3 DNA sequence: TGCAGCGTTGGAGGGACCCCAACAACGGACACTGAAGCTTTCTTT.

The sample holds many counts of this clonotype. This chain connects TRBV7-2 to TRBJ1-2; 9 bases agree with TRBD1. With 5 bases clipped from V and 8 bases from J, the junction kept 15 bases outside the gene matches. Per the germline V gene, CDR1 is SGHTA and CDR2 is FQGNSA. This CDR3 is built from 16 residues. The CDR3 sequence: CASSERLGTGPNGYTF. In DNA form, the CDR3 reads TGTGCCAGCAGCGAACGTCTGGGGACAGGGCCTAACGGCTACACCTTC.

This clonotype was seen only a few times. The chain couples TRBV6-6 to TRBJ2-1; TRBD2 might be the D (5 bases). The CDR3 sequence is 11 residues long. Germline lookup yields CDR1 MNHNY and CDR2 SVGAGI (reference sequence). With 2 bases removed from V and 10 bases from J, the gap between germline ends came to 6 bases. The CDR3 protein is CASSYTGEQFF. Here the CDR3 DNA reads TGTGCCAGCAGTTACACGGGGGAGCAGTTCTTC.

This clonotype was picked up a small number of times. V and J are TRBV7-9 and TRBJ2-7, with TRBD1 identical over 7 bases. CDR1 SEHNR and CDR2 FQNEAQ come from the germline V gene (reference sequence). The CDR3 consists of 15 residues. V lost 4 bases to trimming and J lost 2 bases; unmatched junction nucleotides: 8. The CDR3 sequence: CASSSRTGRTYEQYF. CDR3 sequence (DNA): TGTGCCAGCAGCTCACGGACAGGTCGCACCTACGAGCAGTACTTC.

There are a few counts of this clonotype. The chain uses TRBV28 and TRBJ2-7; 8 bases are a match to TRBD2. After removal of 7 bases from V and 2 bases from J, the junction contained 13 bases not matched to a gene. From germline, CDR1 is MDHEN and CDR2 SYDVKM. This CDR3 region has 16 residues. This chain's CDR3 is CASTSKAGVFPYEQYV. CDR3 DNA sequence: TGTGCCAGCACCTCAAAAGCGGGGGTTTTCCCCTACGAGCAGTACGTC.

V and J are TRBV3-1 and TRBJ2-5; a possible D gene is TRBD1 (6 bases). CDR1 and CDR2 (germline): LGHDT, YNNKEL (reference sequence). The CDR3 has 15 amino acids. Trimming took off 0 bases at V and 3 bases at J, with 11 bases between the two ends. For the CDR3, the DNA is TGTGCCAGCAGCCAAGAACAGACAGGCGAAGAGACCCAGTACTTC. Its translation: CASSQEQTGEETQYF.

This clonotype was counted a few times. The V and J genes are TRBV6-5 and TRBJ1-2; D ambiguous. Germline V gene data show CDR1 as MNHEY and CDR2 as SVGAGI. Deletions cut 2 bases from V and 5 bases from J, with 12 bases between. CDR3 length: 14 residues. In DNA, the CDR3 is TGTGCCAGCAGTTACAGGCCAGTTCTATATGGCTACACCTTC. Its protein product is CASSYRPVLYGYTF.

The chain employs TRBV7-6 and TRBJ1-2; no clear D gene. Trimming shortened V by 1 base and J by 10 bases, and 16 bases separated the two germline ends. CDR3 length: 14 amino acids. From germline, CDR1 is SGHVS and CDR2 FNYEAQ. The CDR3 sequence: CASSLGADSLLYTF. The DNA for the CDR3 is TGTGCCAGCAGCTTAGGCGCAGACTCGCTCCTCTACACCTTC.

This clonotype was observed many times. This chain uses TRBV7-8 with TRBJ1-2; D possibly corresponds to TRBD1 (5 bases). The CDR3 is made up of 15 amino acids. CDR1 and CDR2 (germline): SGHVS, FQNEAQ. V was pared by 0 bases and J by 4 bases, with 12 bases between. The CDR3: CASSLARRQSYGYTF. In nucleotides, the CDR3 is TGTGCCAGCAGCTTAGCTCGGAGACAGTCCTATGGCTACACCTTC.

J is TRBJ1-6 and V is TRBV9; 8 bases align to TRBD1. Germline CDR1 reads SGDLS; CDR2 reads YYNGEE. The CDR3 length is 14 residues. Trimming removed 3 bases from V and 6 bases from J; junction bases left unmatched: 2. The CDR3 region is CASSGQGSNSPLHF. CDR3 DNA sequence: TGTGCCAGCAGCGGACAGGGGTCTAATTCACCCCTCCACTTT.

This clonotype was detected only once. V gene TRBV4-2 combines with J gene TRBJ2-3; the match to TRBD2 covers 9 bases. Per germline, CDR1 LGHNA and CDR2 YNFKEQ. Unmatched junction bases numbered 8, after V lost 0 bases and J lost 1 base. The CDR3 spans 18 residues. As DNA, the CDR3 is TGTGCCAGCAGCCAAGACCAATGGGCTAGCGGGGGCACAGATACGCAGTATTTT. Translation gives CASSQDQWASGGTDTQYF.

This clonotype was observed a few times. The V and J genes are TRBV9 and TRBJ1-2; tentative D call: TRBD1 (5 bases). This CDR3 spans 12 amino acids. V lost 3 bases and J 8 bases, leaving 11 bases between the germline ends. The germline V gene has CDR1 SGDLS and CDR2 YYNGEE. CDR3 amino acids: CASSGGQGGYTF. The CDR3 coding sequence is TGTGCCAGCAGCGGGGGCCAAGGGGGCTACACCTTC.

This clonotype was counted only a few times. The genes are TRBV6-5 and TRBJ2-6; D tentatively fits TRBD1 or TRBD2 (5 bases each). Germline CDR1 MNHEY, CDR2 SVGAGI. Trimming shortened V by 2 bases and J by 4 bases, and 24 bases separated the two germline ends. This CDR3 is built from 20 residues. The CDR3 region is CASSYGMRGSPSVGANVLTF. CDR3 nucleotides: TGTGCCAGCAGTTACGGAATGAGGGGATCCCCTTCGGTAGGGGCCAACGTCCTGACTTTC.

A few counts support this clonotype. V and J are TRBV7-9 and TRBJ1-1; tentatively, D is TRBD1 (5 bases). V was shortened by 5 bases and J by 6 bases, with 19 bases between the two germline ends. The CDR3 consists of 15 residues. CDR1 and CDR2 (germline): SEHNR, FQNEAQ (reference sequence). CDR3 coding DNA: TGTGCCAGCAGCCAGGAAATGTCACTAGGGGCTGAAGCTTTCTTT. It specifies CASSQEMSLGAEAFF.

V is TRBV5-1 and J is TRBJ1-1; D might be TRBD1 (5 bases). Trimming removed 0 bases from V and 11 bases from J, with 14 bases in between. CDR3 length: 13 amino acids. Germline assignment: CDR1 SGHRS and CDR2 YFSETQ. CDR3 sequence reads: CASSLADSPYAFF. For the CDR3, the DNA is TGCGCCAGCAGCTTGGCTGACAGCCCTTATGCTTTCTTT.

This clonotype showed up just once. The rearrangement uses TRBV19 and TRBJ2-6, with 9 nucleotides matching TRBD1. This CDR3 spans 15 amino acids. The V segment lost 4 bases and the J segment 3 bases; nucleotides outside the gene matches: 1. In germline, CDR1 is LNHDA, CDR2 SQIVND (reference sequence). The CDR3 bases are TGTGCCAGTAGTACGGGACAGGGTGGGGCCAACGTCCTGACTTTC. Amino acids: CASSTGQGGANVLTF.

The chain has TRBV4-1 and TRBJ1-3; maybe TRBD1 (5 bases). The CDR3 runs 16 residues. CDR1 and CDR2 (germline): MGHRA, YSYEKL. Trimming left V 0 bases short and J 0 bases short, with 9 bases between. The CDR3 region has the DNA TGCGCCAGCAGCCAAGAAGGACATATCTCTGGAAACACCATATATTTT. Its translation: CASSQEGHISGNTIYF.

This clonotype was seen more than once but under ten times. The chain links TRBV7-6 to TRBJ2-7, with D perhaps matching TRBD1 or TRBD2 (5 bases each). The length of the CDR3 is 13 residues. Germline CDR1 and CDR2: SGHVS and FNYEAQ. V was shortened by 5 bases and J by 3 bases, with 11 bases between the two germline ends. The CDR3 bases are TGTGCCAGCAGCCGGGACGGTTACTACGAGCAGTACTTC. Its protein product is CASSRDGYYEQYF. Variable domain in full (rest from reference TRBV7-6 and TRBJ2-7): GAGVSQSPRYKVTKRGQDVALRCDPISGHVSLYWYRQALGQGPEFLTYFNYEAQQDKSGLPNDRFSAERPEGSISTLTIQRTEQRDSAMYRCASSRDGYYEQYFGPGTRLTVT.